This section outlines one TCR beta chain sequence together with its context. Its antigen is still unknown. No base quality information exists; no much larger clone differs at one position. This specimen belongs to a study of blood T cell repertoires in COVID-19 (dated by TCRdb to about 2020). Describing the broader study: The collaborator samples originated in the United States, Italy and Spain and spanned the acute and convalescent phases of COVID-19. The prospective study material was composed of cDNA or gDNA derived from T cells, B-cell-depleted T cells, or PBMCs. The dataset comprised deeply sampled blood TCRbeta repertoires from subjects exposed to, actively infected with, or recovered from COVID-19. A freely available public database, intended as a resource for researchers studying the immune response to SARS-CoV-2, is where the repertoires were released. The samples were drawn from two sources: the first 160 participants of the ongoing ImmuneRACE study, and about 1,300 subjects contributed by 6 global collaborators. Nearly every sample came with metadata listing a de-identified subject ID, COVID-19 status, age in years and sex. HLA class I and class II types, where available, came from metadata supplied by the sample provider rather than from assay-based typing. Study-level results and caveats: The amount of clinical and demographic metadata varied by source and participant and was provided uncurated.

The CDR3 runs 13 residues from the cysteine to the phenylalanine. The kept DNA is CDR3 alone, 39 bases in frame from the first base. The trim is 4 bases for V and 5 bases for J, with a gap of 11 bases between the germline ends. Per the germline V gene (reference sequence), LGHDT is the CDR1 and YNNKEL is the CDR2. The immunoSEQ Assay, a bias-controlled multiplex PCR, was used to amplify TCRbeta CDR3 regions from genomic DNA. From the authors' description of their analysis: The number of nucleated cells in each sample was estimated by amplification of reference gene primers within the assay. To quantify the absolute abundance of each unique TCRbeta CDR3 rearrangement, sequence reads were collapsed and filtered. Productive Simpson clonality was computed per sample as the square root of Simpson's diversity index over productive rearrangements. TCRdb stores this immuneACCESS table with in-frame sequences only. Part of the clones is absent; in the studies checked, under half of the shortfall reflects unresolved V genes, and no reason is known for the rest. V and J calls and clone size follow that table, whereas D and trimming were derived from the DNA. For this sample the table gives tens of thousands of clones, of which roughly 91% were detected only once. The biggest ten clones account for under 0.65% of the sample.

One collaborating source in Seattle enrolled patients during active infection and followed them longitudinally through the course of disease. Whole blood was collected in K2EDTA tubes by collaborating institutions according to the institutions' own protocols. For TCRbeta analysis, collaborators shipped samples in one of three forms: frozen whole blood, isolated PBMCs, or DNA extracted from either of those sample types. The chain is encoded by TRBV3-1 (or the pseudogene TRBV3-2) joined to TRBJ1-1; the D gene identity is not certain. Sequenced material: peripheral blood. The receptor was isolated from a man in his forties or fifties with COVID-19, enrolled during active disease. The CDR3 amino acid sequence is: CASSLNTGTEAFF. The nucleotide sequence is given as TGTGCCAGCAGCCTGAATACGGGGACTGAAGCTTTCTTT.